Ten or more counts support the clone carrying this T cell receptor beta chain. Its antigen is as yet unknown. These data originate in a study of early T cells in non-severe SARS-CoV-2 infection. Study information: Unsorted whole blood bulk RNA was sequenced, with unpaired chains. Findings of the study overall: VDJdb-based matching was biased toward anti-spike CD8 responses and missed private and CD4 specificities.

Attachment of unique molecular identifiers was made to individual cDNA molecules. TCRdb reprocessed the 5' RACE reads with MiXCR, giving one entry per CDR3 protein. Of roughly 58,000 distinct CDR3 sequences in the sample, 6.2% were seen once. The CDR3 contains 13 residues. CDR1 and CDR2 (germline): MNHEY, SMNVEV (reference sequence). V shed 3 bases and J shed 6 bases, with 11 bases lying between them. The chain couples TRBV27 to TRBJ1-2; D is undetermined. The source material was whole blood. This clonotype was sampled from an adult who was a healthcare worker with PCR-confirmed SARS-CoV-2 infection or an uninfected control (not recorded which). CDR3: CASSFSIRHGYTF. DNA of the CDR3: TGTGCCAGCAGTTTTTCCATTCGCCATGGCTACACCTTC.